The 21 T cell receptor beta chains reported below all come from one sample, sequenced in a study of blood T cell repertoires in COVID-19. Method: immunoSEQ multiplex PCR; TCRdb's copy keeps in-frame clones and lacks some. The sample yields over 150,000 clones, approximately 85% seen once. Specimen: peripheral blood. These receptors were obtained from an older woman with COVID-19, enrolled during active disease.

The chain couples TRBV5-6 to TRBJ2-7; TRBD2 aligns across 8 bases. This CDR3 region has 15 residues. From germline, CDR1 is SGHDT and CDR2 YYEEEE. V dropped 4 bases and J dropped 6; count of bases not matched to a gene: 12. The CDR3 loop is CASSPGGGLLGEQYV. DNA for the CDR3: TGTGCCAGCAGCCCGGGAGGGGGACTATTAGGCGAGCAGTACGTC.

The chain combines TRBV7-7 with TRBJ2-5; 8 bases map to TRBD1. This CDR3 contains 16 residues. Germline lookup yields CDR1 SSHAT and CDR2 FNYEAQ (reference sequence). After removal of 5 bases from V and 7 bases from J, the junction contained 15 bases not matched to a gene. The CDR3 DNA sequence: TGTGCCAGCAGCCCAACCCAGGGGGCGCGGTGGGGGACCCAGTACTTC. Its protein is CASSPTQGARWGTQYF.

The V call is TRBV3-1 (or the pseudogene TRBV3-2), the J call TRBJ1-1; D is undetermined. This CDR3 contains 14 residues. Trimming stripped 4 bases from V and 4 bases from J, with 13 bases between. Germline assignment: CDR1 LGHDT and CDR2 YNNKEL (reference sequence). CDR3 loop: CASSPSGGGTEAFF. The CDR3 coding sequence is TGTGCCAGCAGCCCCTCCGGAGGCGGCACTGAAGCTTTCTTT.

The chain is built from TRBV5-8 and TRBJ1-2; D gene ambiguous. Deletions cut 4 bases from V and 5 bases from J, with 12 bases between. Germline V gene lookup returns CDR1 SGHTS and CDR2 YDEGEE. This CDR3 has 13 residues. The CDR3 DNA reads as TGTGCCAGCAGCCCCACGAGTGGTTATGGCTACACCTTC. Amino acid sequence: CASSPTSGYGYTF.

J is TRBJ2-7 and V is TRBV2, with 8 nucleotides matching TRBD1. Trimming cost V 6 bases and J 6 bases; bases outside gene matches: 10. Per germline, CDR1 SNHLY and CDR2 FYNNEI. The CDR3 is made up of 14 amino acids. As DNA, the CDR3 is TGTGCCAGCAGAAAAACGACAGGGGTCGCCGAGCAGTACTTC. It is translated as CASRKTTGVAEQYF.

The chain joins TRBV9 to TRBJ2-1; possibly TRBD1 for D (7 bases). V lost 4 bases and J 3 bases, leaving 17 bases between the germline ends. Germline values: CDR1 SGDLS, CDR2 YYNGEE. There are 16 residues in the CDR3. CDR3 nucleotide sequence: TGTGCCAGCAGCTCCAACCCCCAGGGGGGCTACAATGAGCAGTTCTTC. Its protein is CASSSNPQGGYNEQFF.

The V gene is TRBV18, the J gene TRBJ2-5; D is perhaps TRBD2 (5 bases). The CDR3 runs 15 residues. V was cut by 4 bases and J by 2 bases, with 14 bases left in between. Germline V gene sequence: CDR1 KGHSH, CDR2 LQKENI. In nucleotides, the CDR3 is TGTGCCAGCTCACTAGACAAGGGAGAGCAAGAGACCCAGTACTTC. It specifies CASSLDKGEQETQYF.

This clone was observed once. The CDR3 protein is CASSVDQDYGYTF. CDR3 nucleotide sequence: TGTGCCAGCAGCGTAGACCAGGATTATGGCTACACCTTC. The V and J genes are TRBV9 and TRBJ1-2; D gene ambiguous. Deletions cut 0 bases from V and 5 bases from J, with 8 bases between. CDR1 is SGDLS, CDR2 YYNGEE, per germline. This CDR3 is 13 amino acids long.

The chain links TRBV7-3 to TRBJ2-6; 9 bases align to TRBD1. Germline V gene sequence: CDR1 SGHTA, CDR2 FQGTGA. The trim removed 5 bases at V and 1 base at J, leaving 6 bases unmatched. CDR3 length: 17 amino acids. The CDR3 sequence is CASSKTGGGSGANVLTF. Here the CDR3 DNA reads TGTGCCAGCAGCAAGACAGGGGGAGGATCTGGGGCCAACGTCCTGACTTTC.

The chain is built from TRBV7-2 and TRBJ1-5; D is undetermined. V was shortened by 2 bases and J by 1 base, with 12 bases between the two germline ends. This CDR3 spans 16 amino acids. From germline, CDR1 is SGHTA and CDR2 FQGNSA. CDR3 DNA: TGTGCCAGCAGCTTATCACCACTAATGAGCAATCAGCCCCAGCATTTT. Protein product: CASSLSPLMSNQPQHF.

The chain recombines TRBV11-1 with TRBJ2-2; D may be TRBD1 (6 bases). The CDR3 covers 16 residues. The germline V gene encodes CDR1 SGHAT and CDR2 FQDESV (reference sequence). The V end lost 2 bases, the J end lost 2 bases, and 12 bases lay between the germline ends. Here the CDR3 reads CASSLSTGINTGELFF. The DNA of the CDR3 is TGTGCCAGCAGCTTAAGCACAGGGATCAACACCGGGGAGCTGTTTTTT.

This rearrangement joins TRBV4-1 to TRBJ2-1; 11 nucleotides line up with TRBD2. Germline V gene lookup returns CDR1 MGHRA and CDR2 YSYEKL. This CDR3 has 17 amino acids. The V segment lost 1 base and the J segment 5 bases; nucleotides outside the gene matches: 7. DNA for the CDR3: TGCGCCAGCAGCCAAGTCGGAACTAGCGGGAGCCACAATGAGCAGTTCTTC. This encodes CASSQVGTSGSHNEQFF.

V usage is TRBV14 and J usage is TRBJ1-2; 8 positions agree with TRBD1. The germline gives CDR1 SGHDN, CDR2 FVKESK. The CDR3 consists of 16 residues. V lost 1 base to trimming and J lost 4 bases; unmatched junction nucleotides: 8. CDR3 sequence: CASSQARTGQVYGYTF. Here the CDR3 DNA reads TGTGCCAGCAGCCAAGCCCGCACGGGACAGGTCTATGGCTACACCTTC.

The chain links TRBV9 to TRBJ1-1; D may be TRBD1 (6 bases). CDR1 SGDLS and CDR2 YYNGEE come from the germline V gene. The CDR3 has 14 residues. The germline V and J ends were trimmed by 6 bases and 1 base, with 13 bases remaining between them. The DNA of the CDR3 is TGTGCCAGCACCCCGGGAGGGGGGAACACTGAAGCTTTCTTT. It is translated as CASTPGGGNTEAFF.

This clone has a handful of counts. The chain links TRBV19 to TRBJ2-2; TRBD1 matches 10 bases. This CDR3 comprises 18 residues. With 4 bases clipped from V and 7 bases from J, the junction kept 15 bases outside the gene matches. The germline CDR1 and CDR2 sequences are LNHDA and SQIVND (reference sequence). CDR3: CASSTYRDRGQLGGELFF. Here the CDR3 DNA reads TGTGCCAGTAGTACCTACCGGGACAGGGGACAACTTGGCGGGGAGCTGTTTTTT.

The chain combines TRBV18 with TRBJ1-2; TRBD1 aligns across 7 bases. The CDR3 extends over 15 amino acids. Trimming cost V 3 bases and J 3 bases; bases outside gene matches: 7. Germline CDR1 and CDR2: KGHSH and LQKENI. The CDR3 loop reads CASSPLQGEYYGYTF. The CDR3 region has the DNA TGTGCCAGCTCACCGCTGCAGGGGGAATACTATGGCTACACCTTC.

The rearrangement links TRBV9 to TRBJ2-1; D is perhaps TRBD2 (6 bases). The CDR3 is 14 amino acids. The V end was cut by 0 bases, the J end by 6 bases, with 10 bases between. The germline V gene encodes CDR1 SGDLS and CDR2 YYNGEE. The CDR3 spells CASSVGSSGNEQFF. CDR3 DNA: TGTGCCAGCAGCGTAGGTAGTAGCGGCAATGAGCAGTTCTTC. The full variable domain, with the rest looked up from reference TRBV9 and TRBJ2-1, is DSGVTQTPKHLITATGQRVTLRCSPRSGDLSVYWYQQSLDQGLQFLIQYYNGEERAKGNILERFSAQQFPDLHSELNLSSLELGDSALYFCASSVGSSGNEQFFGPGTRLTVL.

The chain links TRBV12-3 or TRBV12-4 to TRBJ1-2, with TRBD1 as a possible D gene (6 bases). The CDR3 runs to 13 residues. The V end lost 6 bases, the J end lost 8 bases, and 16 bases lay between the germline ends. Here the CDR3 reads CASSLLSGGGYTF. The DNA for the CDR3 is TGTGCCAGCAGCCTCCTTAGCGGGGGCGGCTACACCTTC.

On this clone: One junction end does not reproduce the germline sequence, and a read error may be involved. The chain employs TRBV6-6 and TRBJ1-1, with 11 bases lining up with TRBD1. The CDR3 has 14 amino acids. Germline-derived CDR1 and CDR2 are MNHNY and SVGAGI (reference sequence). DNA of the CDR3: TGTGCCAGCAGGGGGACAGGGGGGAACTCTGAAGCTTTCTTT. This encodes CASRGTGGNSEAFF.

The chain uses TRBV12-5 and TRBJ1-1; TRBD1 agrees at 8 bases. CDR1 is LGHNT, CDR2 FRNRAP, per germline. V lost 7 bases to trimming and J lost 5 bases; unmatched junction nucleotides: 9. The CDR3 length is 14 residues. In DNA form, the CDR3 reads TGTGCTAGTGTCAGAGGGGACAGGAGAACTGAAGCTTTCTTT. Translated, it gives CASVRGDRRTEAFF. Full variable domain (remainder filled in from reference TRBV12-5 and TRBJ1-1): DARVTQTPRHKVTEMGQEVTMRCQPILGHNTVFWYRQTMMQGLELLAYFRNRAPLDDSGMPKDRFSAEMPDATLATLKIQPSEPRDSAVYFCASVRGDRRTEAFFGQGTRLTVV.

V usage is TRBV18 and J usage is TRBJ1-1, with unresolved D. V was shortened by 2 bases and J by 0 bases, with 7 bases between the two germline ends. Germline CDR1 is KGHSH and CDR2 is LQKENI. The CDR3 has 14 amino acids. The CDR3 DNA follows: TGTGCCAGCTCACCAGAGAGGCTGAACACTGAAGCTTTCTTT. Translation gives CASSPERLNTEAFF.